The 7 T cell receptor beta chains given below trace back to one sample, sequenced in a study of CD4 T cell repertoires in COVID-19 (dated by TCRdb to about 2021). The library was produced with the immunoSEQ multiplex PCR assay. TCRdb limited this immuneACCESS table to in-frame rearrangements with V and J called. A share of clones is missing; checked studies link under half to unresolved V genes, and the rest is unexplained. This sample holds approximately 75,000 clones; about 80% were observed only once. Of the sample, about 0.61% is held by the ten largest clones. Sample time point, as interpreted from the label and publication: sample from a COVID-19-recovered individual after infection. Material: CD4+ T cells from peripheral blood, obtained after recovery from COVID-19. These receptor sequences come from a human donor who had COVID-19.

This clone was observed a few times. The V gene is TRBV19, the J gene TRBJ1-4; a weak D match, TRBD1 (5 bases). From germline, CDR1 is LNHDA and CDR2 SQIVND (reference sequence). V dropped 7 bases and J dropped 8 bases, with 23 bases sitting between them. The CDR3 spans 16 residues. The chain's CDR3 is CASTPREGVRQEKLFF. The CDR3 DNA sequence: TGTGCCAGTACCCCAAGGGAAGGGGTCCGTCAGGAAAAACTGTTTTTT.

This sequence joins TRBV10-3 and TRBJ1-1; D gene unclear. This CDR3 contains 14 residues. Germline CDR1 is ENHRY and CDR2 is SYGVKD. Trimming left V 1 base short and J 1 base short, with 7 bases between. CDR3: CAISELKQNTEAFF. The CDR3 nucleotides read TGTGCCATCAGTGAGTTAAAGCAGAACACTGAAGCTTTCTTT.

The chain is built from TRBV7-2 and TRBJ2-1; 9 bases fit TRBD2. The germline gives CDR1 SGHTA, CDR2 FQGNSA. V was pared by 5 bases and J by 6 bases, with 14 bases of the junction left unmatched. This CDR3 contains 17 residues. The CDR3 DNA reads as TGTGCCAGCAGCAATAGAATGGCGGGGGGGCCTGGCAATGAGCAGTTCTTC. It encodes CASSNRMAGGPGNEQFF.

This chain links TRBV3-1 (or the pseudogene TRBV3-2) with TRBJ2-5; D is uncertain. V gave up 4 bases and J gave up 5 bases, with 11 bases separating them. CDR1 and CDR2 (germline): LGHDT, YNNKEL (reference sequence). This CDR3 is built from 13 residues. For the CDR3, the DNA is TGTGCCAGCAGCCCCCCAGGTCGGGAGACCCAGTACTTC. Translating gives CASSPPGRETQYF.

In this sample, this clone turned up a few times. The chain uses TRBV20-1 and TRBJ1-5, with no clear D. V lost 3 bases and J 0 bases, leaving 9 bases between the germline ends. The CDR3 extends over 14 amino acids. CDR1 is DFQATT, CDR2 SNEGSKA, per germline (reference sequence). CDR3 loop: CSASFGGSNQPQHF. CDR3 DNA: TGCAGTGCTAGTTTTGGCGGTAGCAATCAGCCCCAGCATTTT.

This clone was counted once. V usage is TRBV4-2 and J usage is TRBJ2-1; D might be TRBD1 (6 bases). Germline loops: CDR1 LGHNA, CDR2 YNFKEQ. This CDR3 is built from 13 residues. The germline V and J ends were trimmed by 3 bases and 10 bases, with 13 bases remaining between them. CDR3 sequence: CASSQNRVQEQFF. Here the CDR3 DNA reads TGTGCCAGCAGCCAGAACAGGGTGCAGGAGCAGTTCTTC.

This clone was recorded a few times. The chain employs TRBV25-1 and TRBJ2-1; 9 nucleotides match TRBD1. Germline lookup yields CDR1 MGHDK and CDR2 SYGVNS. This CDR3 contains 15 residues. J gave up 4 bases and V 4 bases, and 5 bases lay outside the gene matches. CDR3 amino acids: CASSARDRAYNEQFF. The CDR3 DNA is TGTGCCAGCAGTGCCCGGGACAGGGCGTACAATGAGCAGTTCTTC.